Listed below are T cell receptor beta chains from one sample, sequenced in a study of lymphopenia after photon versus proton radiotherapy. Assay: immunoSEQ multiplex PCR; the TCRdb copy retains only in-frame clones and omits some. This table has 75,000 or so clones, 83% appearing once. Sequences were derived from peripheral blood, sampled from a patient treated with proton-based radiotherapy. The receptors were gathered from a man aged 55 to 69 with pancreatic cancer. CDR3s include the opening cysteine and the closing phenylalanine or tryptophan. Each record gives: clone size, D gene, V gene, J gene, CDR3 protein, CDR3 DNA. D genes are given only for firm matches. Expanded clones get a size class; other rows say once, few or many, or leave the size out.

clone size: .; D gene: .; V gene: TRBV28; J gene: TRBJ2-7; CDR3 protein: CATRPRGVVRSEQYF; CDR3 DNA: TGTGCCACCCGCCCCAGGGGAGTGGTCCGTTCCGAGCAGTACTTC
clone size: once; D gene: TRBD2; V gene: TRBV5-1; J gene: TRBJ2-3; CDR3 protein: CASRTSGRSDTQYF; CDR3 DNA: TGCGCCAGCAGGACGAGCGGGAGGTCCGATACGCAGTATTTT
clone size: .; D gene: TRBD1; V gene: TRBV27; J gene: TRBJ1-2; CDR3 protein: CASSPRTGTGYTF; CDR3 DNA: TGTGCCAGCAGTCCGAGGACAGGGACCGGCTACACCTTC
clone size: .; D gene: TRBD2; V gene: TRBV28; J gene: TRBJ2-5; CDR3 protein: CASSLGADGRARETQYF; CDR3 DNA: TGTGCCAGCAGTTTGGGTGCTGACGGGAGGGCCCGGGAGACCCAGTACTTC
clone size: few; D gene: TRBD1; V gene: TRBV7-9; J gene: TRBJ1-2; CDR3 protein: CASSLARRGQGFRGYTF; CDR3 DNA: TGTGCCAGCAGCTTAGCGCGTAGAGGACAGGGCTTCCGGGGCTACACCTTC
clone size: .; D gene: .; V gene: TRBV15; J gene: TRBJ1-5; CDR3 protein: CATSRDRQPQHF; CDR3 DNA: TGTGCCACCAGCAGAGATCGTCAGCCCCAGCATTTT
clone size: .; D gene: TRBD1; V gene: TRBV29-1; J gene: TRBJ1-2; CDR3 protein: CSVATGQDYGYTF; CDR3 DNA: TGCAGCGTCGCCACGGGACAGGACTATGGCTACACCTTC
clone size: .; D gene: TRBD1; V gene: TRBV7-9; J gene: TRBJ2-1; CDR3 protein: CASSWTGRNEQFF; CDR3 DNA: TGTGCCAGCAGCTGGACAGGGCGCAATGAGCAGTTCTTC
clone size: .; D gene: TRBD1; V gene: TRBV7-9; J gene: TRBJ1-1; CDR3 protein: CASSNSGTGGNPSFF; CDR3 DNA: TGTGCCAGCAGCAACTCCGGGACAGGGGGGAACCCATCTTTCTTT
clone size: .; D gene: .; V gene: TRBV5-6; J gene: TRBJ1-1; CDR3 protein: CASNFRAEPLNTEAFF; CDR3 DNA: TGTGCCAGCAACTTTAGGGCAGAACCCTTGAACACTGAAGCTTTCTTT
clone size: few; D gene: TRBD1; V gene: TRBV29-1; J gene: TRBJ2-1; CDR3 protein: CSVDNRGNNEQFF; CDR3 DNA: TGCAGCGTGGACAACAGGGGAAACAATGAGCAGTTCTTC